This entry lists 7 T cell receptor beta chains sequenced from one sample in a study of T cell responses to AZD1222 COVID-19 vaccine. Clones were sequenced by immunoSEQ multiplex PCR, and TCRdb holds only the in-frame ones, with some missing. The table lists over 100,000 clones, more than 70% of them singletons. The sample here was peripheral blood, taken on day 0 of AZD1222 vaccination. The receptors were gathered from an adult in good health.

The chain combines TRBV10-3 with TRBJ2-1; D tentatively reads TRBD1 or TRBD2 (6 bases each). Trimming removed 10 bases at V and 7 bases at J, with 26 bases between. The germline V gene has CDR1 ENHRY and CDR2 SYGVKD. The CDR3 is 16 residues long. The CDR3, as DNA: TGTGCCACCTCCGGGGGCGGAGGGTTAACGGGAAATGAGCAGTTCTTC. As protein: CATSGGGGLTGNEQFF.

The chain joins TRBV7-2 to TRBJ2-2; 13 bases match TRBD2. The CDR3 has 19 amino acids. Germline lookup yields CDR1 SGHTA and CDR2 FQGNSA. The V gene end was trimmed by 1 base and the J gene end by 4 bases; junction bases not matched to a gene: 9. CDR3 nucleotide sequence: TGTGCCAGCAGCTTAGGTCGACTAGCGGGGGGTTTAGGCACCGGGGAGCTGTTTTTT. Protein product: CASSLGRLAGGLGTGELFF.

The CDR3 loop reads CASSDRGWRNTIYF. The CDR3 DNA sequence: TGTGCCAGCAGCGACAGGGGATGGAGGAACACCATATATTTT. The rearrangement links TRBV7-9 to TRBJ1-3, with 8 positions matching TRBD1. V lost 5 bases, J lost 7 bases, and 7 bases stayed unmatched. This CDR3 region has 14 residues. The germline V gene encodes CDR1 SEHNR and CDR2 FQNEAQ (reference sequence).

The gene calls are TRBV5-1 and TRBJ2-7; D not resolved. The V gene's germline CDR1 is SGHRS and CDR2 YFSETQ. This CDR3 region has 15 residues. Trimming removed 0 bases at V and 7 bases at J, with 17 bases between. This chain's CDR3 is CASSLEGAVRREQYF. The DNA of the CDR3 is TGCGCCAGCAGCTTGGAAGGAGCAGTTCGTCGGGAGCAGTACTTC.

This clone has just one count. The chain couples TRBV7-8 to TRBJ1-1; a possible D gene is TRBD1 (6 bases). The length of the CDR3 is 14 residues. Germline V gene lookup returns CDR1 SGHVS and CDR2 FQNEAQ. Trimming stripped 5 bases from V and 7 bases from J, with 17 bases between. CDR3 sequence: CASSPSRGYSEAFF. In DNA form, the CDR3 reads TGTGCCAGCAGCCCCAGCAGGGGCTACAGTGAAGCTTTCTTT.

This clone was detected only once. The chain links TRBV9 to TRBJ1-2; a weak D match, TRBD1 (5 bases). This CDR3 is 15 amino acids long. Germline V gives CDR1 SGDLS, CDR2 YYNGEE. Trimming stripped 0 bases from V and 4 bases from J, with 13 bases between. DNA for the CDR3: TGTGCCAGCAGCGTAGGGAGGGGCCTTCCCTATGGCTACACCTTC. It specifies CASSVGRGLPYGYTF.

CDR3 nucleotides: TGTGCCAGCAGCCTTGGGACTCAGGGGTACGGAAACATTCAGTACTTC. Protein sequence: CASSLGTQGYGNIQYF. The V and J genes are TRBV7-2 and TRBJ2-4; D is perhaps TRBD1 or TRBD2 (6 bases each). V lost 5 bases to trimming and J lost 6 bases, with 20 bases between them. Germline CDR1 reads SGHTA; CDR2 reads FQGNSA. There are 16 residues in the CDR3.